These T cell receptor beta chains were read from a single sample in a study of Ad26.COV2.S vaccination and SARS-CoV-2 variants. Produced via immunoSEQ multiplex PCR; TCRdb's table is partial and in-frame only. This table has more than 40,000 clones, roughly 84% appearing once. The material sequenced was peripheral blood, taken after recovery from COVID-19. Receptor source: a human donor who had recovered from COVID-19. CDR3s include the opening cysteine and the closing phenylalanine or tryptophan. The D gene is left open where the match is weak. Rows may omit the clone size; those that give it use once, few, many or a size class.

clone_size j_call d_call cdr3_length v_call cdr3_nt cdr3_aa
NA TRBJ2-6 NA 16 TRBV5-4 TGTGCCAGCAGCACCTCAGGGGCTCTGGGAGCCAACGTCCTGACTTTC CASSTSGALGANVLTF
NA TRBJ2-5 TRBD2 15 TRBV19 TGTGCCAGTAGTTGGACTAGCGGGAAACAAGAGACCCAGTACTTC CASSWTSGKQETQYF
NA TRBJ1-5 NA 14 TRBV11-2 TGTGCCAGCAGCATACACGGGAGCAATCAGCCCCAGCATTTT CASSIHGSNQPQHF
NA TRBJ2-3 NA 16 TRBV27 TGTGCCAGCAGTCCCTTAGCGATCCCAGAAGCAGATACGCAGTATTTT CASSPLAIPEADTQYF
NA TRBJ1-5 NA 14 TRBV10-3 TGTGCCATCAGTGAGTTTGGGAGCCCCCAGCCCCAGCATTTT CAISEFGSPQPQHF
NA TRBJ1-4 NA 14 TRBV5-6 TGTGCCAGCAGCTTTTTACAGGGAGGTGAAAAACTGTTTTTT CASSFLQGGEKLFF
NA TRBJ1-3 TRBD1 15 TRBV11-3 TGTGCCAGCAGCGCCGGGACAGCCTCTGGAAACACCATATATTTT CASSAGTASGNTIYF
NA TRBJ2-3 NA 16 TRBV5-1 TGCGCCAGCAGCCGCGGTGAATGGCCCTTCACAGATACGCAGTATTTT CASSRGEWPFTDTQYF
NA TRBJ1-4 NA 16 TRBV9 TGTGCCAGCAGCGGGACTGGGGGGGGTGGTGCCGAAAAACTGTTTTTT CASSGTGGGGAEKLFF
few TRBJ1-2 NA 12 TRBV6-6 TGTGCCCTATCCGGGGGCGGCTATGGCTACACCTTC CALSGGGYGYTF
few TRBJ2-2 NA 11 TRBV11-2 TGTGCCAGCAGCCACACCGGGGAGCTGTTTTTT CASSHTGELFF
NA TRBJ1-4 TRBD1 15 TRBV6-2/TRBV6-3 TGTGCCAGCAGTTACCCGGGACAGGGGACTGAAAAACTGTTTTTT CASSYPGQGTEKLFF
once TRBJ1-1 TRBD1 16 TRBV5-1 TGCGCCAGCAGCCCCAGGACAGGGGGGATGAACACTGAAGCTTTCTTT CASSPRTGGMNTEAFF
NA TRBJ1-1 NA 13 TRBV18 TGTGCCAGCTCACCTCCCGACAGGATGGTAGCTTTCTTT CASSPPDRMVAFF
NA TRBJ2-1 TRBD2 15 TRBV5-1 TGCGCCAGCAAGGCTATAGCGGGGGCCGTAAATGAGCAGTTCTTC CASKAIAGAVNEQFF
NA TRBJ2-1 TRBD2 14 TRBV30 TGTGCCTGGAGTGTAATACTAGCGGACAATGAGCAGTTCTTC CAWSVILADNEQFF
NA TRBJ2-2 TRBD1 14 TRBV19 TGTGCCACCACCGCGGGACAGGGCACCGGGGAGCTGTTTTTT CATTAGQGTGELFF
NA TRBJ2-2 TRBD2 15 TRBV19 TGTGCCAGTAGTCCTAGCGGGGGGGGGCCAGGGGAGCTGTTTTTT CASSPSGGGPGELFF
NA TRBJ2-3 NA 14 TRBV18 TGTGCCAGCTCACCACCAGGAAGCACAGATACGCAGTATTTT CASSPPGSTDTQYF
NA TRBJ1-1 TRBD1 13 TRBV4-2 TGTGCCAGCAGCCAGTCAGGGGGCGTGGAAGCTTTCTTT CASSQSGGVEAFF
NA TRBJ1-4 NA 17 TRBV30 TGTGCCTGTAAGGACAGCCTAATCGAATTATTCAATGAAAAACTGTTTTTT CACKDSLIELFNEKLFF
NA TRBJ2-7 NA 16 TRBV27 TGTGCCAGCAGTTTAGAAGGGGGCGAGCGGGCGTACGAGCAGTACTTC CASSLEGGERAYEQYF
NA TRBJ2-3 TRBD2 15 TRBV4-1 TGCGCCAGCAGCCACCCGGGGGGTACCGCAGATACGCAGTATTTT CASSHPGGTADTQYF
NA TRBJ2-5 TRBD2 14 TRBV6-5 TGTGCCAGCAACCGGGGGGGGCCGTTGGAGACCCAGTACTTC CASNRGGPLETQYF
few TRBJ1-1 NA 12 TRBV19 TGTGCCAGTCTGGGGCAGAGGACTGAAGCTTTCTTT CASLGQRTEAFF
NA TRBJ2-1 TRBD2 17 TRBV30 TGTGCCTGTACTAGCGGGAGGATCCCCTTGTTGCGGAATGAGCAGTTCTTC CACTSGRIPLLRNEQFF
NA TRBJ2-2 NA 12 TRBV6-4 TGTGCCAGCAGTGATAGAACCGGGGAGCTGTTTTTT CASSDRTGELFF
NA TRBJ1-6 NA 19 TRBV20-1 TGCAGTGCTAGTCTGGCCCGGGCGTCCGTGGAGGGGGTAACTTCACCCCTCCACTTT CSASLARASVEGVTSPLHF
NA TRBJ1-4 TRBD1 14 TRBV10-3 TGTGCCATCAGTCCAGGGGGGGAGAATGAAAAACTGTTTTTT CAISPGGENEKLFF
once TRBJ2-1 TRBD2 17 TRBV20-1 TGCAGTGCTAGTATATTGGGAGGGCGGGAGATACGCGATGAGCAGTTCTTC CSASILGGREIRDEQFF
NA TRBJ1-1 NA 14 TRBV11-2 TGTGCCAGCAGCTTGATGACGGGGAGCGCTGAAGCTTTCTTT CASSLMTGSAEAFF
NA TRBJ1-2 NA 13 TRBV6-5 TGTGCCAGCAGGCGGGGGGCAAACTATGGCTACACCTTC CASRRGANYGYTF
NA TRBJ1-1 NA 12 TRBV28 TGTGCCAGCATGGAGGTGAACACTGAAGCTTTCTTT CASMEVNTEAFF
NA TRBJ1-1 TRBD1 16 TRBV3-1/TRBV3-2 TGTGCCAGCAGCCAAGAATCGACAGGGATGAACACTGAAGCTTTCTTT CASSQESTGMNTEAFF
NA TRBJ2-5 NA 12 TRBV18 TGTGCCAGCGCCCCCCAAGGGGAGACCCAGTACTTC CASAPQGETQYF
NA TRBJ1-2 NA 18 TRBV19 TGTGCCAGTAGTATTTCGACAGTTCCCTTAAAAGCTAACTATGGCTACACCTTC CASSISTVPLKANYGYTF
NA TRBJ1-4 NA 14 TRBV5-1 TGCGCCAGCAGCTTGGAGCTCTCTGGGGAAAAACTGTTTTTT CASSLELSGEKLFF
once TRBJ1-1 NA 13 TRBV18 TGTGCCAGCTCCCCGCAAGGGAACACTGAAGCTTTCTTT CASSPQGNTEAFF
many TRBJ2-2 NA 13 TRBV10-1 TGCGCCAGCCCCGATTGGGACACCGGGGAGCTGTTTTTT CASPDWDTGELFF
NA TRBJ1-1 NA 13 TRBV6-5 TGTGCCACCCGGTGGGGGACTAACACTGAAGCTTTCTTT CATRWGTNTEAFF
NA TRBJ1-6 TRBD1 17 TRBV19 TGTGCCAGTAGTCTCCGGACAGGGAGCTCCTATAATTCACCCCTCCACTTT CASSLRTGSSYNSPLHF
few TRBJ1-1 NA 13 TRBV30 TGTGCCCTCCCGGGACTTTCGAACACTGAAGCTTTCTTT CALPGLSNTEAFF
NA TRBJ2-7 NA 14 TRBV19 TGTGCCAGTAGTATAACAGCCGGGGGCTACGAGCAGTACTTC CASSITAGGYEQYF